Listed below are T cell receptor beta chains from one sample, sequenced in a study of blood T cell repertoires in COVID-19. Assay used: immunoSEQ multiplex PCR; TCRdb lists only in-frame clones, some missing. This sample has about 230,000 clones, with roughly 89% found just once. The sequencing input was PBMCs or T cells enriched from blood (not recorded which). The receptors were sampled from a woman aged 30 to 39 with acute COVID-19. CDR3s include the opening cysteine and the closing phenylalanine or tryptophan. The order of the fields is clone size, J gene, D gene, V gene, CDR3 protein, CDR3 DNA. The D gene is left open where the match is weak. The size of a clone is reported for some rows only, either as once, few or many, or as a class for expanded clones.

size: NA
J: TRBJ2-7
D: TRBD1
V: TRBV5-4
CDR3: CASSQPRDRDHEQYF
DNA: TGTGCCAGCAGCCAACCCCGGGACAGGGACCACGAGCAGTACTTC

size: NA
J: TRBJ2-7
D: NA
V: TRBV6-1
CDR3: CASSDQRYSSYEQYF
DNA: TGTGCCAGCAGTGACCAGCGATATAGCTCCTACGAGCAGTACTTC

size: NA
J: TRBJ1-2
D: TRBD1
V: TRBV7-8
CDR3: CASSPGTGTYGYTF
DNA: TGTGCCAGCAGCCCGGGGACAGGGACGTATGGCTACACCTTC

size: NA
J: TRBJ1-2
D: TRBD1
V: TRBV5-1
CDR3: CASGMRYRGSNYGYTF
DNA: TGCGCCAGCGGAATGAGATACAGGGGGTCGAACTATGGCTACACCTTC

size: NA
J: TRBJ2-7
D: NA
V: TRBV28
CDR3: CASSLSYRGGEQYF
DNA: TGTGCCAGCAGTTTAAGTTATCGGGGAGGCGAGCAGTACTTC

size: few
J: TRBJ2-5
D: NA
V: TRBV14
CDR3: CASSQVLLETQYF
DNA: TGTGCCAGCAGCCAAGTTCTTTTGGAGACCCAGTACTTC

size: once
J: TRBJ1-1
D: TRBD1
V: TRBV7-2
CDR3: CASSFQGQANTEAFF
DNA: TGTGCCAGCAGCTTTCAAGGACAGGCGAACACTGAAGCTTTCTTT

size: NA
J: TRBJ2-7
D: NA
V: TRBV5-1
CDR3: CASSLGQWNYEQYF
DNA: TGCGCCAGCAGCTTGGGACAGTGGAACTACGAGCAGTACTTC

size: NA
J: TRBJ2-1
D: TRBD2
V: TRBV7-9
CDR3: CASSPYGGAYDEQFF
DNA: TGTGCCAGCAGCCCCTACGGGGGGGCTTATGATGAGCAGTTCTTC

size: NA
J: TRBJ1-5
D: TRBD1
V: TRBV7-6
CDR3: CASSLAAPGQGGGQPQHF
DNA: TGTGCCAGCAGCTTAGCGGCCCCGGGACAGGGGGGGGGACAGCCCCAGCATTTT

size: NA
J: TRBJ2-1
D: TRBD2
V: TRBV5-4
CDR3: CASSFPLGTSGGYNEQFF
DNA: TGTGCCAGCAGCTTCCCCCTCGGGACTAGCGGGGGATACAATGAGCAGTTCTTC

size: NA
J: TRBJ1-3
D: TRBD1
V: TRBV4-3
CDR3: CASSPTQGADTIYF
DNA: TGCGCCAGCAGCCCAACCCAGGGGGCAGACACCATATATTTT

size: once
J: TRBJ2-1
D: NA
V: TRBV6-5
CDR3: CASNSDGGDNEQFF
DNA: TGTGCCAGCAATTCGGACGGGGGAGACAATGAGCAGTTCTTC

size: NA
J: TRBJ1-1
D: TRBD1
V: TRBV25-1
CDR3: CASSGQGSTEAFF
DNA: TGTGCCAGCAGCGGACAGGGGTCAACTGAAGCTTTCTTT

size: NA
J: TRBJ1-2
D: NA
V: TRBV7-8
CDR3: CASSSDSGTNGYTF
DNA: TGTGCCAGCAGCTCAGACTCCGGGACAAATGGCTACACCTTC

size: NA
J: TRBJ2-5
D: NA
V: TRBV6-5
CDR3: CASSYSIGDQETQYF
DNA: TGTGCCAGCAGTTACTCTATCGGTGACCAAGAGACCCAGTACTTC

size: NA
J: TRBJ1-2
D: NA
V: TRBV6-5
CDR3: CASSQWDNLIGYTF
DNA: TGTGCCAGCAGTCAGTGGGACAATCTGATCGGCTACACCTTC

size: few
J: TRBJ2-3
D: NA
V: TRBV7-2
CDR3: CASSLASVTDTQYF
DNA: TGTGCCAGCAGCTTAGCGAGCGTCACAGATACGCAGTATTTT

size: NA
J: TRBJ2-2
D: NA
V: TRBV27
CDR3: CASRPGQATGELFF
DNA: TGTGCCAGCAGGCCGGGACAAGCTACCGGCGAGCTGTTTTTT

size: NA
J: TRBJ1-4
D: NA
V: TRBV9
CDR3: CASSQGEATNEKLFF
DNA: TGTGCCAGCAGTCAAGGAGAAGCAACTAATGAAAAACTGTTTTTT

size: NA
J: TRBJ1-4
D: NA
V: TRBV20-1
CDR3: CSASPLSIEKLFF
DNA: TGCAGTGCTAGTCCTCTATCCATTGAAAAACTGTTTTTT

size: NA
J: TRBJ2-1
D: TRBD2
V: TRBV7-6
CDR3: CASSPPAGGYNEQFF
DNA: TGTGCCAGCAGCCCCCCTGCGGGGGGGTACAATGAGCAGTTCTTC

size: NA
J: TRBJ2-5
D: TRBD2
V: TRBV18
CDR3: CASSALGLAGQETQYF
DNA: TGTGCCAGCTCAGCCTTGGGACTAGCGGGGCAAGAGACCCAGTACTTC

size: NA
J: TRBJ1-1
D: NA
V: TRBV19
CDR3: CASSRQMNTEAFF
DNA: TGTGCCAGTAGTAGACAGATGAACACTGAAGCTTTCTTT

size: NA
J: TRBJ1-2
D: TRBD1
V: TRBV5-1
CDR3: CASRPTGGSLVDGYTF
DNA: TGCGCCAGCAGGCCCACAGGGGGGTCACTTGTCGATGGCTACACCTTC

size: NA
J: TRBJ1-1
D: TRBD1
V: TRBV2
CDR3: CASSFPGQSTEAFF
DNA: TGTGCCAGCAGTTTTCCGGGACAGTCCACTGAAGCTTTCTTT

size: few
J: TRBJ1-2
D: TRBD1
V: TRBV18
CDR3: CASSPLFSGTGDYGYTF
DNA: TGTGCCAGCTCACCCCTTTTCTCCGGGACAGGTGACTATGGCTACACCTTC

size: once
J: TRBJ1-2
D: NA
V: TRBV24-1
CDR3: CATSAPDRYYGYTF
DNA: TGTGCCACCAGTGCCCCAGACAGGTATTATGGCTACACCTTC

size: NA
J: TRBJ1-1
D: NA
V: TRBV3-1/TRBV3-2
CDR3: CASGEVSLQLF
DNA: TGTGCCAGCGGAGAGGTCAGCCTTCAGCTGTTT

size: NA
J: TRBJ1-5
D: TRBD1
V: TRBV19
CDR3: CASSTTGGNQPQHF
DNA: TGTGCCAGTAGTACCACAGGGGGCAATCAGCCCCAGCATTTT

size: NA
J: TRBJ1-1
D: NA
V: TRBV29-1
CDR3: CSAASRTDTEAFF
DNA: TGCAGCGCCGCTAGCAGGACAGACACTGAAGCTTTCTTT

size: NA
J: TRBJ1-1
D: TRBD1
V: TRBV5-5
CDR3: CASSSGQALLRNTEAFF
DNA: TGTGCCAGCAGCTCGGGACAGGCCCTATTAAGGAACACTGAAGCTTTCTTT

size: once
J: TRBJ1-4
D: NA
V: TRBV19
CDR3: CASSPGTGATTNEKLFF
DNA: TGTGCCAGTAGTCCCGGGACGGGAGCTACAACTAATGAAAAACTGTTTTTT

size: NA
J: TRBJ1-5
D: NA
V: TRBV9
CDR3: CASNRGGDGQPQHF
DNA: TGTGCCAGCAACCGGGGGGGCGACGGTCAGCCCCAGCATTTT

size: NA
J: TRBJ2-7
D: NA
V: TRBV12-3/TRBV12-4
CDR3: CASRTGDSYEQYF
DNA: TGTGCCAGCAGAACGGGGGACTCCTACGAGCAGTACTTC

size: NA
J: TRBJ2-1
D: NA
V: TRBV12-5
CDR3: CASGLGLGDEQFF
DNA: TGTGCTAGTGGTTTGGGTCTGGGAGATGAGCAGTTCTTC

size: NA
J: TRBJ2-7
D: NA
V: TRBV25-1
CDR3: CASRSPTYEQYF
DNA: TGTGCCAGCAGGAGTCCGACCTACGAGCAGTACTTC

size: NA
J: TRBJ2-7
D: TRBD1
V: TRBV19
CDR3: CASSADRASYEQYF
DNA: TGTGCCAGTAGTGCCGACAGGGCCTCCTACGAGCAGTACTTC

size: NA
J: TRBJ2-6
D: NA
V: TRBV15
CDR3: CATSRDPGGQAFSGANVLTF
DNA: TGTGCCACCAGCAGAGATCCCGGCGGGCAGGCGTTCTCTGGGGCCAACGTCCTGACTTTC

size: NA
J: TRBJ1-5
D: NA
V: TRBV28
CDR3: CASSLLGSQPQHF
DNA: TGTGCCAGCAGTTTATTGGGCTCCCAGCCCCAGCATTTT

size: NA
J: TRBJ1-2
D: TRBD1
V: TRBV11-2
CDR3: CASSFTGEGGYTF
DNA: TGTGCCAGCAGCTTTACAGGGGAAGGGGGCTACACCTTC

size: few
J: TRBJ2-7
D: TRBD1
V: TRBV6-5
CDR3: CASSYSVGTGVPEQYF
DNA: TGTGCCAGCAGTTACTCCGTAGGGACAGGGGTCCCCGAGCAGTACTTC

size: NA
J: TRBJ1-3
D: NA
V: TRBV28
CDR3: CASSTGYTGNTIYF
DNA: TGTGCCAGCAGTACGGGGTATACTGGAAACACCATATATTTT

size: medium-sized
J: TRBJ1-4
D: NA
V: TRBV28
CDR3: CASSLWVSGGSNEKLFF
DNA: TGTGCCAGCAGTTTATGGGTCTCGGGGGGGAGTAATGAAAAACTGTTTTTT

size: NA
J: TRBJ2-3
D: NA
V: TRBV4-3
CDR3: CASSQQGYTDTQYF
DNA: TGCGCCAGCAGCCAGCAGGGATACACAGATACGCAGTATTTT

size: NA
J: TRBJ2-3
D: NA
V: TRBV2
CDR3: CASSRTRSNTDTQYF
DNA: TGTGCCAGCAGTCGGACAAGGTCAAACACAGATACGCAGTATTTT

size: NA
J: TRBJ1-2
D: NA
V: TRBV10-2
CDR3: CASGTPYGYTF
DNA: TGCGCCAGCGGGACACCCTATGGCTACACCTTC

size: NA
J: TRBJ1-3
D: NA
V: TRBV6-5
CDR3: CASSSGATSGNTIYF
DNA: TGTGCCAGCAGTTCAGGGGCTACCTCTGGAAACACCATATATTTT

size: NA
J: TRBJ2-3
D: NA
V: TRBV6-5
CDR3: CASSYSTERFADTQYF
DNA: TGTGCCAGCAGTTACTCGACAGAGAGATTCGCAGATACGCAGTATTTT

size: once
J: TRBJ1-3
D: NA
V: TRBV30
CDR3: CAWGHSGNTIYF
DNA: TGTGCCTGGGGACACTCTGGAAACACCATATATTTT